These T cell receptor beta chains were read from a single sample in a study of cytomegalovirus exposure and HLA in healthy donors. Clones were sequenced by immunoSEQ multiplex PCR, and TCRdb holds only the in-frame ones, with some missing. The sample includes some 71,000 clones, about 80% seen only once; the top ten take more than 2.5%. The specimen was PBMCs. Receptors originate from a man younger than 35 in good health and CMV-seronegative. Both conserved end residues are part of each CDR3. Each record gives: J gene, clone size, V gene, D gene, CDR3 protein, CDR3 DNA. The D gene is left open where the match is weak. Clone size is not always given. Where it is, it says once, few, many or a class for expanded clones.

TRBJ2-3	NA	TRBV28	NA	CASSLFTTRFTDTQYF	TGTGCCAGCAGTTTATTCACGACTAGATTCACAGATACGCAGTATTTT
TRBJ2-1	NA	TRBV5-1	TRBD2	CASSLAGLASYNEQFF	TGCGCCAGCAGCTTGGCCGGACTAGCCTCCTACAATGAGCAGTTCTTC
TRBJ1-6	NA	TRBV28	NA	CASSFLGQGKPLHF	TGTGCCAGCAGTTTCTTAGGGCAGGGGAAACCCCTCCACTTT
TRBJ2-5	NA	TRBV11-2	NA	CASSLDREETQYF	TGTGCCAGCAGCTTAGATCGGGAGGAGACCCAGTACTTC
TRBJ1-4	NA	TRBV5-6	TRBD1	CASSADRGTNEKLFF	TGTGCCAGCAGCGCCGACAGGGGAACTAATGAAAAACTGTTTTTT
TRBJ1-3	NA	TRBV5-6	NA	CASSLVSGNTIYF	TGTGCCAGCAGCTTGGTTTCGGGAAACACCATATATTTT
TRBJ2-3	few	TRBV5-1	TRBD1	CATGTGDVGLRLHTQYF	TGCGCCACCGGGACAGGAGACGTTGGGTTGAGACTGCATACGCAGTATTTT
TRBJ2-3	NA	TRBV1	NA	CTSSPLTSGGHCPFTDTQYF	TGCACCAGCAGCCCATTGACTAGCGGGGGCCATTGCCCGTTCACAGATACGCAGTATTTT
TRBJ2-2	NA	TRBV7-7	NA	CASSLGRNTGELFF	TGTGCCAGCAGCTTAGGCAGGAACACCGGGGAGCTGTTTTTT
TRBJ2-3	NA	TRBV6-1	NA	CASSPLSGGADTQYF	TGTGCCAGCAGTCCCCTTAGTGGCGGCGCAGATACGCAGTATTTT
TRBJ1-1	NA	TRBV28	NA	CASSFEENTEAFF	TGTGCCAGCAGTTTTGAGGAGAACACTGAAGCTTTCTTT
TRBJ2-3	once	TRBV9	TRBD2	CASSVDGSGGARDTQYF	TGTGCCAGCAGCGTAGACGGAAGCGGGGGGGCTCGGGATACGCAGTATTTT
TRBJ2-1	NA	TRBV2	NA	CASSEQGSYNEQFF	TGTGCCAGCAGTGAACAGGGAAGCTACAATGAGCAGTTCTTC
TRBJ2-7	NA	TRBV10-3	NA	CAIREDYEQYF	TGTGCCATCAGGGAAGACTACGAGCAGTACTTC
TRBJ1-4	NA	TRBV4-3	NA	CASSQLAPNEKLFF	TGCGCCAGCAGCCAATTGGCCCCGAATGAAAAACTGTTTTTT
TRBJ2-2	NA	TRBV12-5	TRBD1	CASGFDRAGTGELFF	TGTGCTAGTGGTTTCGACAGGGCGGGCACCGGGGAGCTGTTTTTT
TRBJ1-5	once	TRBV11-3	TRBD1	CASSFLQGQDSNQPQHF	TGTGCCAGCAGCTTTCTGCAAGGACAGGATAGCAATCAGCCCCAGCATTTT
TRBJ1-2	NA	TRBV6-6	NA	CAAGAGDGQTHGYTF	TGTGCCGCGGGAGCTGGCGACGGACAAACGCATGGCTACACCTTC
TRBJ2-2	few	TRBV7-3	TRBD2	CASSPSGGARGELFF	TGTGCCAGCAGCCCTAGCGGGGGGGCCAGGGGGGAGCTGTTTTTT
TRBJ1-5	NA	TRBV5-5	TRBD1	CASSLHATGGHNQPQHF	TGTGCCAGCAGCTTGCATGCGACAGGGGGCCACAATCAGCCCCAGCATTTT
TRBJ1-1	NA	TRBV10-1	NA	CASSESVNTEAFF	TGCGCCAGCAGTGAATCTGTGAACACTGAAGCTTTCTTT
TRBJ1-1	NA	TRBV5-8	NA	CASSLGQGSVITEAFF	TGTGCCAGCAGCTTGGGTCAGGGAAGCGTGATCACTGAAGCTTTCTTT
TRBJ1-1	NA	TRBV6-8	NA	CASSPGDIHKGTEAFF	TGTGCCAGCAGTCCCGGGGACATTCACAAGGGCACTGAAGCTTTCTTT
TRBJ2-1	NA	TRBV9	NA	CASSVVGGGNNEQFF	TGTGCCAGCAGCGTAGTAGGGGGGGGGAACAATGAGCAGTTCTTC
TRBJ1-1	NA	TRBV2	NA	CASSTRGPRNTEAFF	TGTGCCAGCAGCACCAGGGGACCCCGAAACACTGAAGCTTTCTTT
TRBJ1-4	NA	TRBV29-1	NA	CSVETYEKLFF	TGCAGCGTTGAGACATATGAAAAACTGTTTTTT
TRBJ1-4	few	TRBV28	TRBD1	CASSPLTGGDEKLFF	TGTGCCAGCAGTCCGTTGACAGGGGGCGATGAAAAACTGTTTTTT
TRBJ2-3	NA	TRBV5-1	NA	CASSLEIGRDTQYF	TGCGCCAGCAGCTTAGAAATTGGGCGAGATACGCAGTATTTT
TRBJ2-3	NA	TRBV27	NA	CASSSLTSFPDTQYF	TGTGCCAGCAGTTCGCTGACTTCATTTCCAGATACGCAGTATTTT
TRBJ1-1	NA	TRBV6-5	NA	CASSPRQTRTEAFF	TGTGCCAGCAGTCCCCGACAGACACGTACTGAAGCTTTCTTT
TRBJ1-1	NA	TRBV19	NA	CASSGEVNTEAFF	TGTGCCAGCTCCGGAGAGGTAAACACTGAAGCTTTCTTT
TRBJ1-4	NA	TRBV7-9	TRBD1	CASSLTGDQDEKLFF	TGTGCCAGCAGCCTAACAGGGGATCAGGATGAAAAACTGTTTTTT
TRBJ2-1	few	TRBV7-2	TRBD2	CASSLVAGGLDEQFF	TGTGCCAGCAGCTTAGTAGCGGGGGGATTGGATGAGCAGTTCTTC
TRBJ2-5	NA	TRBV15	NA	CATSEDRRETQYF	TGTGCCACCAGCGAGGACCGGAGGGAGACCCAGTACTTC
TRBJ1-2	NA	TRBV10-3	NA	CAISESDTRTGYGYTF	TGTGCCATCAGTGAGTCGGACACAAGAACGGGCTATGGCTACACCTTC
TRBJ2-2	NA	TRBV5-1	NA	CASSLVVTDTGELFF	TGCGCCAGCAGCTTGGTAGTAACGGACACCGGGGAGCTGTTTTTT
TRBJ1-2	NA	TRBV9	NA	CASSVSPTGPGYTF	TGTGCCAGCAGCGTAAGTCCCACAGGGCCTGGCTACACCTTC
TRBJ1-2	NA	TRBV19	NA	CASRTGGQGSNYGYTF	TGTGCCAGTAGGACCGGTGGGCAGGGCTCTAACTATGGCTACACCTTC
TRBJ2-7	NA	TRBV7-2	TRBD1	CASSLVQGASYEQYF	TGTGCCAGCAGCTTAGTCCAGGGGGCCTCCTACGAGCAGTACTTC
TRBJ2-5	NA	TRBV7-6	TRBD2	CASSLQLAGRPLQETQYF	TGTGCCAGCAGCTTACAACTAGCGGGGCGCCCACTCCAAGAGACCCAGTACTTC
TRBJ2-5	NA	TRBV5-1	NA	CASSLHGQGRQETQYF	TGCGCCAGCAGCTTGCACGGGCAGGGAAGGCAAGAGACCCAGTACTTC
TRBJ1-4	few	TRBV6-1	NA	CASRVALGNEKLFF	TGTGCCAGCAGGGTGGCCCTCGGGAATGAAAAACTGTTTTTT
TRBJ2-1	NA	TRBV4-2	NA	CASRDMGGEGGNEQFF	TGTGCCAGCAGAGATATGGGGGGCGAGGGAGGGAATGAGCAGTTCTTC
TRBJ1-6	once	TRBV30	NA	CASGGSENSPLHF	TGTGCCTCGGGGGGCAGTGAAAATTCACCCCTCCACTTT
TRBJ2-7	once	TRBV10-2	NA	CASSERGDEQYF	TGCGCCAGCAGTGAGAGGGGTGACGAGCAGTACTTC
TRBJ2-7	NA	TRBV9	NA	CASSVGHSYEQYF	TGTGCCAGCAGCGTAGGGCACTCCTACGAGCAGTACTTC
TRBJ1-2	NA	TRBV6-1	NA	CASSAQLQNGYTF	TGTGCCAGCAGTGCACAGCTCCAAAATGGCTACACCTTC
TRBJ1-1	NA	TRBV6-5	NA	CASSYITQGKKAEAFF	TGTGCCAGCAGTTACATTACACAGGGCAAGAAGGCTGAAGCTTTCTTT
TRBJ2-3	NA	TRBV4-3	NA	CASSQEGRSTDTQYF	TGCGCCAGCAGCCAAGAGGGCAGAAGCACAGATACGCAGTATTTT
TRBJ1-4	NA	TRBV28	NA	CASSFSPATNEKLFF	TGTGCCAGCAGTTTTAGCCCGGCGACTAATGAAAAACTGTTTTTT
TRBJ2-1	NA	TRBV15	TRBD2	CATSTQGTSGGDEQFF	TGTGCCACCAGCACTCAGGGGACTAGCGGGGGCGATGAGCAGTTCTTC
TRBJ1-5	NA	TRBV11-2	NA	CASSFCSAGQPQHF	TGTGCCAGCAGCTTCTGCAGTGCGGGACAGCCCCAGCATTTT
TRBJ1-1	NA	TRBV6-4	TRBD1	CASRPRTGNTEAFF	TGTGCCAGCAGACCTCGGACAGGGAACACTGAAGCTTTCTTT
TRBJ1-1	NA	TRBV12-5	NA	CASGLSAGTEAFF	TGTGCTAGTGGTTTGTCTGCCGGGACTGAAGCTTTCTTT